A single sample gave rise to the 18 T cell receptor beta chains below, sequenced in a study of blood T cells in healthy people across ages. Together with a sample-barcoded 5' primer, a J-beta primer mix was included in a second PCR lasting about 6 to 11 cycles. TCRdb passed the 5' RACE reads through MiXCR, listing each CDR3 protein once. The sample lists about 1.1 million distinct CDR3 sequences; more than 30% were seen once. Sample: blood. The source is a man younger than 35 in good health.

The chain combines TRBV5-6 with TRBJ2-2; D gene unclear. The CDR3 is 14 residues long. Germline assignment: CDR1 SGHDT and CDR2 YYEEEE. Deletions cut 4 bases from V and 5 bases from J, with 12 bases between. DNA of the CDR3: TGTGCCAGCAGCCTCTACTTGACGACCGGGGAGCTGTTTTTT. Translation: CASSLYLTTGELFF.

The chain joins TRBV20-1 to TRBJ1-5; D is ambiguous. This CDR3 spans 16 amino acids. Germline CDR1 and CDR2: DFQATT and SNEGSKA (reference sequence). V lost 6 bases, J lost 0 bases, and 18 bases lay in between. CDR3 nucleotide sequence: TGCAGTGCCCGTACTCGGGGATGGTATAGCAATCAGCCCCAGCATTTT. Its protein is CSARTRGWYSNQPQHF.

V and J are TRBV25-1 and TRBJ1-1; 11 bases match TRBD1. Germline lookup yields CDR1 MGHDK and CDR2 SYGVNS. The CDR3 contains 13 residues. Germline trimming cut 2 bases from V and 8 bases from J; bases unmatched to any gene: 1. The CDR3 region has the DNA TGTGCCAGCAGTGAAGGACAGGGGGCAGAAGCTTTCTTT. Translating it yields CASSEGQGAEAFF.

The J gene is TRBJ1-1, the V gene TRBV10-3; 8 bases match TRBD1. Germline CDR1 is ENHRY and CDR2 is SYGVKD. The J segment lost 0 bases and the V segment lost 3 bases, leaving 6 bases of the junction unmatched. The CDR3 is made up of 16 amino acids. CDR3 loop: CAISDGGQVLNTEAFF. The CDR3 DNA reads as TGTGCCATCAGTGATGGGGGACAGGTTCTGAACACTGAAGCTTTCTTT.

This chain connects TRBV7-2 to TRBJ2-5; D is ambiguous. V lost 5 bases, J lost 5 bases, and 12 bases lay in between. Germline CDR1 is SGHTA and CDR2 is FQGNSA. CDR3 length: 13 amino acids. DNA for the CDR3: TGTGCCAGCAGCCGTAGGTTCGGGGAGACCCAGTACTTC. Translating it yields CASSRRFGETQYF.

The J gene is TRBJ2-2, the V gene TRBV12-5, with TRBD1 identical over 9 bases. The CDR3 is 16 amino acids. CDR1 and CDR2 (germline): LGHNT, FRNRAP. Trimming removed 1 base from V and 3 bases from J; junction bases left unmatched: 3. In DNA, the CDR3 is TGTGCTAGTGGTTTGGGGACAGGGGAGGACACCGGGGAGCTGTTTTTT. Translating it yields CASGLGTGEDTGELFF.

The chain is built from TRBV12-3 or TRBV12-4 and TRBJ1-2; 9 bases match TRBD1. Unmatched junction bases numbered 11, after V lost 5 bases and J lost 7 bases. The CDR3 has 15 amino acids. CDR3 sequence reads: CASSPANRGRTGYTF. Written as DNA, the CDR3 is TGTGCCAGCAGTCCCGCAAACAGGGGGCGAACTGGCTACACCTTC.

This clonotype has a handful of counts. The chain is built from TRBV20-1 and TRBJ2-7; tentative D call: TRBD1 (6 bases). Trimming took off 3 bases at V and 3 bases at J, with 18 bases between the two ends. There are 15 residues in the CDR3. The germline gives CDR1 DFQATT, CDR2 SNEGSKA (reference sequence). In DNA form, the CDR3 reads TGCAGTGCTAGTGCACAGGGTTTGGTTGGCTACGAGCAGTACTTC. This translates into CSASAQGLVGYEQYF.

The chain has TRBV4-2 and TRBJ2-6; D is perhaps TRBD1 or TRBD2 (5 bases each). The V gene lost 0 bases and the J gene lost 3 bases, with 15 bases spanning the gap. Germline V gene data show CDR1 as LGHNA and CDR2 as YNFKEQ. This CDR3 has 18 amino acids. Here the CDR3 DNA reads TGTGCCAGCAGCCAAGATGTATTCGGGACGAATGGGGCCAACGTCCTGACTTTC. Translating gives CASSQDVFGTNGANVLTF.

Regarding this clonotype: Mismatch with germline at one junction end may stem from a read error. The chain has TRBV6-6 and TRBJ1-1, with D uncertain. CDR3 size: 14 residues. Germline V lookup: CDR1 MNHNY, CDR2 SVGAGI (reference sequence). The chain's CDR3 is CASSHSDRDTEAFF. The CDR3 nucleotides read TGTGCCAGCAGTCACTCAGACCGTGACACTGAAGCTTTCTTT.

This clonotype occurred a few times. V and J are TRBV4-2 and TRBJ2-1; tentatively, D is TRBD2 (6 bases). The V gene's germline CDR1 is LGHNA and CDR2 YNFKEQ. The CDR3 has 13 residues. Trimming removed 2 bases from V and 5 bases from J, with 7 bases in between. CDR3 sequence (DNA): TGTGCCAGCAGCCAACGGAGGGACAATGAGCAGTTCTTC. Protein sequence: CASSQRRDNEQFF.

The V and J genes are TRBV12-3 or TRBV12-4 and TRBJ2-6; maybe TRBD2 (6 bases). The CDR3 is 18 amino acids. V was trimmed by 11 bases and J by 0 bases, leaving 23 bases between them. The CDR3: CAVGSEERASSGANVLTF. CDR3 nucleotides: TGTGCCGTGGGGTCGGAGGAGCGGGCGAGCTCTGGGGCCAACGTCCTGACTTTC.

The CDR3: CASSPSGEYGYTF. The DNA for the CDR3 is TGTGCCAGCAGTCCCTCCGGGGAGTATGGCTACACCTTC. The V call is TRBV6-6, the J call TRBJ1-2; no firm D call. The germline gives CDR1 MNHNY, CDR2 SVGAGI (reference sequence). The CDR3 is 13 residues long. V was shortened by 5 bases and J by 5 bases, with 12 bases between the two germline ends.

The chain employs TRBV20-1 and TRBJ1-4; no definite D call. V was pared by 0 bases and J by 5 bases, with 10 bases between. Looked up from germline, CDR1 is DFQATT and CDR2 is SNEGSKA (reference sequence). The CDR3 contains 14 residues. The CDR3 DNA sequence: TGCAGTGCTAGAGATCTAGCGGAAAATGAAAAACTGTTTTTT. This codes for CSARDLAENEKLFF.

A few counts support this clonotype. The chain recombines TRBV12-5 with TRBJ2-1; TRBD1 matches 7 bases. Germline loops: CDR1 LGHNT, CDR2 FRNRAP. The CDR3 is 13 residues long. Unmatched junction bases numbered 7, after V lost 5 bases and J lost 9 bases. The CDR3 reads CASGRDRESEQFF. DNA of the CDR3: TGTGCTAGTGGTAGAGACAGGGAATCTGAGCAGTTCTTC.

The V call is TRBV6-6, the J call TRBJ1-5; D unresolved. V dropped 5 bases and J dropped 2 bases, with 13 bases sitting between them. From germline, CDR1 is MNHNY and CDR2 SVGAGI (reference sequence). The CDR3 consists of 15 residues. The DNA for the CDR3 is TGTGCCAGCAGTCCCCTAAGTGGAGGCAATCAGCCCCAGCATTTT. The encoded protein is CASSPLSGGNQPQHF.

V usage is TRBV15 and J usage is TRBJ1-5; 9 nucleotides agree with TRBD1. Germline lookup yields CDR1 LNHNV and CDR2 YYDKDF (reference sequence). J was trimmed by 5 bases and V by 0 bases; bases with no gene match: 8. The CDR3 consists of 17 residues. The DNA for the CDR3 is TGTGCCACCAGCAGAGATTGGGACAGGGTCTTACATCAGCCCCAGCATTTT. This sequence encodes CATSRDWDRVLHQPQHF. Full variable domain (rest looked up from reference TRBV15 and TRBJ1-5): DAMVIQNPRYQVTQFGKPVTLSCSQTLNHNVMYWYQQKSSQAPKLLFHYYDKDFNNEADTPDNFQSRRPNTSFCFLDIRSPGLGDTAMYLCATSRDWDRVLHQPQHFGDGTRLSIL.

The CDR3 bases are TGTGCCAGCAGCTCCGACAGGGTATTGAGCTATGGCTACACCTTC. Residues: CASSSDRVLSYGYTF. The chain links TRBV7-9 to TRBJ1-2; 7 nucleotides align to TRBD1. Trimming at V came to 4 bases and at J to 4 bases, leaving 9 bases not matched to a gene. CDR3 size: 15 residues. Germline V gene sequence: CDR1 SEHNR, CDR2 FQNEAQ (reference sequence). Combining the CDR3 with reference TRBV7-9 and TRBJ1-2 gives the whole variable domain DTGVSQNPRHKITKRGQNVTFRCDPISEHNRLYWYRQTLGQGPEFLTYFQNEAQLEKSRLLSDRFSAERPKGSFSTLEIQRTEQGDSAMYLCASSSDRVLSYGYTFGSGTRLTVV.